This T cell receptor beta chain was documented in a study of CD8+CD57+ T cells in acquired aplastic anemia. Previously, flow cytometry had revealed CD8+CD57+ cell expansion in the patients chosen for sequencing. V was cut by 5 bases and J by 3 bases, with 11 bases left in between. The CDR3 has 13 residues. Germline lookup yields CDR1 SGHTA and CDR2 FQGNSA. Both TCR beta VDJ combination and CDR3 sequence profiling were carried out. Genomic DNA was the template for this profiling. TCRdb analysed the reads with MiXCR anew, one entry per CDR3 protein. This table has under 350,000 distinct CDR3 sequences, 50% to 65% appearing once.

The TCR was taken from a human donor with aplastic anemia. The sequencing sample was made of sorted CD4+, CD8+, or CD8+CD57+ T cells (not recorded which) from PBMCs. The chain carries TRBV7-2 and TRBJ2-7; D not certain. CDR3 DNA sequence: TGTGCCAGCAGCCCAAGCTCGCACTACGAGCAGTACTTC. Its protein product is CASSPSSHYEQYF. The variable domain in full, completed from reference TRBV7-2 and TRBJ2-7, reads GAGVSQSPSNKVTEKGKDVELRCDPISGHTALYWYRQSLGQGLEFLIYFQGNSAPDKSGLPSDRFSAERTGGSVSTLTIQRTQQEDSAVYLCASSPSSHYEQYFGPGTRLTVT.